The 28 T cell receptor beta chains below all came from one sample that was sequenced in a study of chemoradiotherapy in HPV16-positive cancers. Method: immunoSEQ multiplex PCR; TCRdb's copy keeps in-frame clones and lacks some. The sample contains fewer than 40,000 clones, 76% of which appear only once. Sample: blood, taken from a patient who underwent chemoradiotherapy. The receptors shown here come from a human donor with HPV-associated anogenital cancer.

This chain connects TRBV25-1 to TRBJ2-1; D remains ambiguous. Looked up from germline, CDR1 is MGHDK and CDR2 is SYGVNS. V was trimmed by 4 bases and J by 5 bases, leaving 12 bases between them. This CDR3 is built from 14 residues. The DNA for the CDR3 is TGTGCCAGCAGTGGCCCCCCCGTAGACAATGAGCAGTTCTTC. It translates to CASSGPPVDNEQFF.

This chain joins TRBV6-1 and TRBJ1-1; D gene uncertain. V was pared by 2 bases and J by 3 bases, with 7 bases between. The length of the CDR3 is 13 residues. The germline V gene encodes CDR1 MNHNS and CDR2 SASEGT. The CDR3 region is CASSELVDTEAFF. CDR3 coding DNA: TGTGCCAGCAGTGAACTCGTGGACACTGAAGCTTTCTTT.

This clone was observed a few times. CDR3 loop: CASSQDGGAGANVLTF. CDR3 nucleotide sequence: TGTGCCAGCAGCCAAGACGGGGGGGCTGGGGCCAACGTCCTGACTTTC. The rearrangement joins TRBV4-2 to TRBJ2-6, with 8 nucleotides matching TRBD2. Germline CDR1 and CDR2: LGHNA and YNFKEQ. The CDR3 is made up of 16 amino acids. Unmatched junction bases numbered 0, after V lost 0 bases and J lost 2 bases.

This chain joins TRBV23-1 and TRBJ2-5; D is ambiguous. TRBV23-1 belongs to the ORF category, with a function that is uncertain. The V and J ends lost 4 bases and 2 bases respectively, with 8 bases between them. The CDR3 has 13 residues. DNA of the CDR3: TGCGCCAGCAGTCGCACAGCGCAAGAGACCCAGTACTTC. This codes for CASSRTAQETQYF.

This clone was picked up a small number of times. The chain recombines TRBV4-1 with TRBJ1-5; 8 bases are shared with TRBD1. Trimming removed 0 bases from V and 6 bases from J; junction bases left unmatched: 4. The germline CDR1 and CDR2 sequences are MGHRA and YSYEKL. CDR3 length equals 15 residues. This CDR3 is CASSQEQGGGQPQHF. The CDR3 DNA is TGCGCCAGCAGCCAAGAACAGGGGGGAGGTCAGCCCCAGCATTTT.

This clone was counted between two and nine times. The chain is built from TRBV5-1 and TRBJ1-2; D not resolved. This CDR3 region has 12 residues. CDR1 and CDR2 from the germline V gene are SGHRS and YFSETQ. Trimming shortened V by 0 bases and J by 4 bases, and 4 bases separated the two germline ends. The CDR3 sequence: CASSLAGYGYTF. DNA for the CDR3: TGCGCCAGCAGCTTGGCAGGCTATGGCTACACCTTC.

This rearrangement joins TRBV6-5 to TRBJ2-5, with 9 bases lining up with TRBD2. Germline V CDR1 and CDR2: MNHEY, SVGAGI. V lost 6 bases to trimming and J lost 3 bases; unmatched junction nucleotides: 8. The CDR3 covers 15 residues. The CDR3 coding sequence is TGTGCCAGCAGCCCAGCGACTAGCGGTAAAGAGACCCAGTACTTC. Translation gives CASSPATSGKETQYF.

The chain employs TRBV7-3 and TRBJ2-3, with D possibly TRBD2 on 5 matching bases. CDR3 length: 14 residues. Germline CDR1 reads SGHTA; CDR2 reads FQGTGA. Trimming took off 5 bases at V and 9 bases at J, with 18 bases between the two ends. CDR3 DNA: TGTGCCAGCAGCCGTGACCATAGCGCAACGACGCAGTATTTT. It translates to CASSRDHSATTQYF.

CDR3 DNA sequence: TGTGCCAGTAGTGGGGCCCCGCGGGGTTATGGCTACACCTTC. Protein sequence: CASSGAPRGYGYTF. The chain couples TRBV19 to TRBJ1-2; the D gene is possibly TRBD1 (5 bases). CDR1 is LNHDA, CDR2 SQIVND, per germline (reference sequence). Trimming cost V 5 bases and J 5 bases, with 15 bases left between them. The CDR3 totals 14 residues.

This clone appeared a few times. V and J are TRBV19 and TRBJ2-7; D is unresolved. CDR3 size: 14 residues. Germline CDR1 LNHDA, CDR2 SQIVND (reference sequence). Trimming pared 1 base from V and 0 bases from J, leaving 7 bases between. CDR3 residues: CASSIVFGSYEQYF. The CDR3 region has the DNA TGTGCCAGTAGTATAGTTTTCGGCTCCTACGAGCAGTACTTC. Using reference TRBV19 and TRBJ2-7 for the parts outside the CDR3, the full variable domain is DGGITQSPKYLFRKEGQNVTLSCEQNLNHDAMYWYRQDPGQGLRLIYYSQIVNDFQKGDIAEGYSVSREKKESFPLTVTSAQKNPTAFYLCASSIVFGSYEQYFGPGTRLTVT.

V and J are TRBV2 and TRBJ2-3, with D perhaps being TRBD1 or TRBD2 (5 bases each). The CDR3 is 12 residues long. V lost 7 bases and J lost 4, with 9 bases in between. Germline lookup yields CDR1 SNHLY and CDR2 FYNNEI. The CDR3 is CASNRGPDTQYF. CDR3 in DNA: TGTGCCAGCAACCGGGGCCCAGATACGCAGTATTTT.

V and J are TRBV4-1 and TRBJ2-2; D may be TRBD1 (6 bases). Germline V gene lookup returns CDR1 MGHRA and CDR2 YSYEKL. The V end lost 0 bases, the J end lost 3 bases, and 20 bases lay between the germline ends. The length of the CDR3 is 19 residues. CDR3 coding DNA: TGCGCCAGCAGCCAAGATCCAACCCGCCCACAGGGCGACACCGGGGAGCTGTTTTTT. Its protein is CASSQDPTRPQGDTGELFF.

V gene TRBV18 combines with J gene TRBJ1-2, with D maybe TRBD1 (5 bases). The CDR3 is 13 amino acids. Germline values: CDR1 KGHSH, CDR2 LQKENI. V lost 4 bases, J lost 5 bases, and 11 bases lay in between. The CDR3 protein is CASSLEGIYGYTF. CDR3 nucleotide sequence: TGTGCCAGCTCACTTGAGGGGATATATGGCTACACCTTC.

The chain employs TRBV6-6 and TRBJ1-4; D not certain. The germline V gene encodes CDR1 MNHNY and CDR2 SVGAGI (reference sequence). The CDR3 length is 13 residues. Trimming stripped 5 bases from V and 7 bases from J, with 11 bases between. The CDR3 coding sequence is TGTGCCAGCAGTAGCCCGCCTGTTGAAAAACTGTTTTTT. Residues: CASSSPPVEKLFF.

The chain has TRBV6-6 and TRBJ2-3; TRBD2 aligns across 10 bases. The CDR3 contains 15 residues. CDR1 is MNHNY and CDR2 is SVGAGI in the germline V gene (reference sequence). V lost 4 bases, J lost 3 bases, and 4 bases stayed unmatched. CDR3 sequence: CASSSSGGATDTQYF. DNA of the CDR3: TGTGCCAGCAGTTCGAGCGGGGGGGCTACAGATACGCAGTATTTT.

This clone has only one observation. The chain carries TRBV29-1 and TRBJ1-1; D unclear. This CDR3 comprises 13 residues. From germline, CDR1 is SQVTM and CDR2 ANQGSEA. V was cut by 5 bases and J by 3 bases, with 13 bases left in between. CDR3 protein: CSVPGLAHTEAFF. In DNA form, the CDR3 reads TGCAGCGTTCCTGGACTCGCCCACACTGAAGCTTTCTTT.

The rearrangement links TRBV10-2 to TRBJ2-7; 8 nucleotides line up with TRBD1. Germline trimming cut 6 bases from V and 3 bases from J; bases unmatched to any gene: 4. The germline gives CDR1 WSHSY, CDR2 SAAADI. The length of the CDR3 is 13 residues. CDR3 DNA: TGCGCCAGCAGAGGACAGGGCTTCTACGAGCAGTACTTC. Its translation: CASRGQGFYEQYF.

The V gene is TRBV9, the J gene TRBJ2-3; D not certain. Germline lookup yields CDR1 SGDLS and CDR2 YYNGEE. Trimming pared 0 bases from V and 0 bases from J, leaving 8 bases between. CDR3 size: 15 residues. Here the CDR3 reads CASSVDVASTDTQYF. As DNA, the CDR3 is TGTGCCAGCAGCGTAGACGTGGCAAGCACAGATACGCAGTATTTT.

This chain uses TRBV14 with TRBJ1-4, with 8 positions matching TRBD1. CDR1 and CDR2 from the germline V gene are SGHDN and FVKESK. The CDR3 is 17 residues long. V lost 4 bases and J lost 1; bases outside the gene matches: 8. CDR3: CASSLTIDRGTNEKLFF. As DNA, the CDR3 is TGTGCCAGCAGCCTTACTATAGACAGGGGAACTAATGAAAAACTGTTTTTT.

Only a few counts were recorded for this clone. The V and J genes are TRBV2 and TRBJ2-1; D ambiguous. V was shortened by 0 bases and J by 6 bases, with 15 bases between the two germline ends. There are 16 residues in the CDR3. Germline CDR1 is SNHLY and CDR2 is FYNNEI. The CDR3 coding sequence is TGTGCCAGCAGTGAAGCAGCCAGCAGGTCACTCAATGAGCAGTTCTTC. Translation gives CASSEAASRSLNEQFF.

The rearrangement joins TRBV6-5 to TRBJ2-7; D may be TRBD1 or TRBD2 (6 bases each). Between the trimmed V and J ends, which lost 5 bases and 7 bases, there was a span of 12 bases. The CDR3 length is 12 residues. Germline-derived CDR1 and CDR2 are MNHEY and SVGAGI. The CDR3 sequence: CASSRTGREQYF. CDR3 DNA: TGTGCCAGCAGTAGAACAGGGAGGGAGCAGTACTTC.

The CDR3 bases are TGTGCCAGCACCCGGGACAGGAGCCTCCAAGAGACCCAGTACTTC. It translates to CASTRDRSLQETQYF. The chain joins TRBV6-5 to TRBJ2-5, with 8 positions matching TRBD1. V trimming: 7 bases; J trimming: 1 base; junction bases outside the gene matches: 8. The CDR3 sequence is 15 residues long. Germline V gives CDR1 MNHEY, CDR2 SVGAGI.

This clone appeared a few times. V and J are TRBV6-1 and TRBJ1-2; D is possibly TRBD1 (5 bases). Germline CDR1 reads MNHNS; CDR2 reads SASEGT. This CDR3 comprises 14 residues. Trimming shortened V by 7 bases and J by 4 bases, and 16 bases separated the two germline ends. The CDR3 sequence is CASTPEAGRYGYTF. CDR3 nucleotide sequence: TGTGCCAGCACTCCAGAGGCAGGGCGCTATGGCTACACCTTC.

V gene TRBV29-1 combines with J gene TRBJ1-2; 11 nucleotides line up with TRBD1. The CDR3 loop spans 14 amino acids. V was clipped by 6 bases and J by 3 bases; unmatched bases: 6. Per germline, CDR1 SQVTM and CDR2 ANQGSEA. The CDR3 loop is CSVWTGGTYYGYTF. CDR3 nucleotides: TGCAGCGTCTGGACAGGGGGCACGTACTATGGCTACACCTTC.

The chain employs TRBV6-1 and TRBJ2-7; possible D gene TRBD2, 6 bases. CDR3 length equals 17 residues. Trimming stripped 4 bases from V and 2 bases from J, with 21 bases between. The germline gives CDR1 MNHNS, CDR2 SASEGT. DNA for the CDR3: TGTGCCAGCAGTGTTTCCATCCCCGGGACTCTTACCTACGAGCAGTACTTC. It codes for CASSVSIPGTLTYEQYF.

The chain carries TRBV7-9 and TRBJ2-3; possible D gene TRBD1, 5 bases. CDR1 is SEHNR and CDR2 is FQNEAQ in the germline V gene (reference sequence). V was clipped by 6 bases and J by 4 bases, with 5 bases between them. This CDR3 comprises 11 residues. CDR3 residues: CASRTADTQYF. CDR3 sequence (DNA): TGTGCCAGCAGGACAGCAGATACGCAGTATTTT.

There are a few counts of this clone. This CDR3 is CASSSPASGNTIYF. DNA for the CDR3: TGTGCCAGCAGTTCGCCAGCCTCTGGAAACACCATATATTTT. V gene TRBV6-5 combines with J gene TRBJ1-3; D not resolved. There are 14 residues in the CDR3. V was clipped by 4 bases and J by 0 bases, with 7 bases between them. CDR1 MNHEY and CDR2 SVGAGI come from the germline V gene.

The J gene is TRBJ1-2, the V gene TRBV27, with 9 bases that match TRBD1. This CDR3 has 17 residues. The germline V gene encodes CDR1 MNHEY and CDR2 SMNVEV (reference sequence). V lost 5 bases and J lost 7; bases outside the gene matches: 17. As DNA, the CDR3 is TGTGCCAGCAGTCAACCGGGACAGGGCCCATTTGACCCTGGCTACACCTTC. Translation: CASSQPGQGPFDPGYTF.